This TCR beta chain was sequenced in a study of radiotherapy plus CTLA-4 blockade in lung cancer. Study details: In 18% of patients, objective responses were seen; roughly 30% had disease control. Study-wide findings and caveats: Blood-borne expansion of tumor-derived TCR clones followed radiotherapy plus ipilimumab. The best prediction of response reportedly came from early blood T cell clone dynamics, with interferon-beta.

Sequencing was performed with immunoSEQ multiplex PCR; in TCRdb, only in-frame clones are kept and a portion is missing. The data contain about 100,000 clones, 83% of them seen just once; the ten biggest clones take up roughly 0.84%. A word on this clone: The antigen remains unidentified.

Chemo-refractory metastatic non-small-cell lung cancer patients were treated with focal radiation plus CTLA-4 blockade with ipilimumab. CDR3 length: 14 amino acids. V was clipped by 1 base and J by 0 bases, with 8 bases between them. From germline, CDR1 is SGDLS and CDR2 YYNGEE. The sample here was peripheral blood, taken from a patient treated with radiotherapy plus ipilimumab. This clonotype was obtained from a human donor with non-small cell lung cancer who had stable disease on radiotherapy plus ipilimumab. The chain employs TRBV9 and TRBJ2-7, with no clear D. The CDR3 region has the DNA TGTGCCAGCAGCGTACTAGGGAACTCCTACGAGCAGTACTTC. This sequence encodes CASSVLGNSYEQYF.